Below, one T cell receptor beta chain is given with its context. This entry belongs to a study of T cell responses to AZD1222 COVID-19 vaccine. Germline-derived CDR1 and CDR2 are SEHNR and FQNEAQ (reference sequence). Trimming stripped 2 bases from V and 7 bases from J, with 26 bases between. The length of the CDR3 is 18 residues. Produced via immunoSEQ multiplex PCR; TCRdb's table is partial and in-frame only. The table records about 110,000 clones, about 90% of them present only once. Material: peripheral blood, obtained 28 days after the second AZD1222 dose. The TCR was taken from an adult who received the AZD1222 COVID-19 vaccine. V and J are TRBV7-9 and TRBJ1-1; D not resolved. Written as DNA, the CDR3 is TGTGCCAGCAGCTTAAAGGTCGGAGTGGGTCACATATCCGATGAAGCTTTCTTT. Protein product: CASSLKVGVGHISDEAFF.